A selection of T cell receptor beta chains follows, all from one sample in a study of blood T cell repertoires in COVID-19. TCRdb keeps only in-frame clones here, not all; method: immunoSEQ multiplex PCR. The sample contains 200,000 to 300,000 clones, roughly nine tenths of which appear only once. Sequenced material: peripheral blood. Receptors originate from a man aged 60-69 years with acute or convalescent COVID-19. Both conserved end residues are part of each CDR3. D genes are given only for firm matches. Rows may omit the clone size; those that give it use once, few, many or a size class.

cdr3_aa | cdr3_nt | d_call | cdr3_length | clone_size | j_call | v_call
CASSSDRRSSYEQYF | TGTGCCAGCAGTTCGGACAGACGATCGTCCTACGAGCAGTACTTC | - | 15 | - | TRBJ2-7 | TRBV6-5
CSASSGNGYTF | TGCAGTGCTAGTTCAGGGAATGGCTACACCTTC | - | 11 | - | TRBJ1-2 | TRBV20-1
CASSLGSQGTEAFF | TGTGCCAGCAGCTTAGGAAGCCAGGGCACTGAAGCTTTCTTT | - | 14 | - | TRBJ1-1 | TRBV13
CASSFYRGDYNEQFF | TGTGCCAGCAGTTTCTACAGGGGGGACTACAATGAGCAGTTCTTC | TRBD1 | 15 | - | TRBJ2-1 | TRBV6-2/TRBV6-3
CASSGGGRGPNTGELFF | TGTGCCAGCAGCGGCGGAGGACGCGGCCCCAACACCGGGGAGCTGTTTTTT | - | 17 | few | TRBJ2-2 | TRBV9
CASSLRLAAYEQYF | TGTGCCAGCAGCTTACGACTAGCGGCCTACGAGCAGTACTTC | TRBD2 | 14 | - | TRBJ2-7 | TRBV13
CASSPRRVKETQYF | TGTGCCAGCAGCCCAAGGCGGGTAAAAGAGACCCAGTACTTC | - | 14 | - | TRBJ2-5 | TRBV7-2
CASTLTGGDGNTIYF | TGTGCCAGCACATTAACAGGGGGCGATGGAAACACCATATATTTT | TRBD1 | 15 | - | TRBJ1-3 | TRBV4-2
CASSWTSGVIGGTQYF | TGTGCCAGCAGTTGGACTAGCGGGGTCATAGGGGGTACGCAGTATTTT | TRBD2 | 16 | - | TRBJ2-3 | TRBV11-2
CATEDRGNEKLFF | TGTGCCACCGAGGACAGGGGGAATGAAAAACTGTTTTTT | TRBD1 | 13 | - | TRBJ1-4 | TRBV30
CAISEFGKALAGGRDVDTQYF | TGTGCCATCAGTGAGTTCGGCAAGGCCTTAGCGGGAGGGCGGGACGTGGATACGCAGTATTTT | TRBD2 | 21 | - | TRBJ2-3 | TRBV10-3
CASSDPPDRGLEKLFF | TGTGCCAGCAGCGATCCCCCCGACAGGGGGCTTGAAAAACTGTTTTTT | TRBD1 | 16 | - | TRBJ1-4 | TRBV7-9
CASILPGLAYEQYF | TGTGCCAGCATTCTACCGGGACTAGCCTACGAGCAGTACTTC | TRBD2 | 14 | - | TRBJ2-7 | TRBV6-5
CASIPRLVGETQYF | TGTGCCAGCATTCCCAGACTAGTCGGAGAGACCCAGTACTTC | - | 14 | - | TRBJ2-5 | TRBV6-5
CASSHGQDNSPLHF | TGCGCCAGCAGCCATGGACAGGATAATTCACCCCTCCACTTT | TRBD1 | 14 | - | TRBJ1-6 | TRBV4-3
CASSLGALNYGYTF | TGTGCCAGCAGCTTAGGGGCCCTAAACTATGGCTACACCTTC | - | 14 | few | TRBJ1-2 | TRBV7-2
CASSLDSRAWAYEQYF | TGTGCCAGCAGCTTGGACTCACGGGCCTGGGCCTACGAGCAGTACTTC | - | 16 | - | TRBJ2-7 | TRBV11-3
CASSLQGKDTEAFF | TGTGCCAGCAGTTTACAGGGAAAGGACACTGAAGCTTTCTTT | - | 14 | - | TRBJ1-1 | TRBV27
CAIGQPKVFNYGYTF | TGTGCCATCGGACAGCCTAAAGTCTTTAACTATGGCTACACCTTC | - | 15 | - | TRBJ1-2 | TRBV28
CASSTTGDTEAFF | TGTGCCAGCAGTACCACGGGGGACACTGAAGCTTTCTTT | - | 13 | - | TRBJ1-1 | TRBV12-3/TRBV12-4
CASSFGQGNQPQHF | TGTGCCAGCAGCTTCGGACAGGGCAATCAGCCCCAGCATTTT | TRBD1 | 14 | - | TRBJ1-5 | TRBV5-5
CASGQGAMQYF | TGTGCCAGCGGACAGGGGGCCATGCAGTACTTC | TRBD1 | 11 | - | TRBJ2-7 | TRBV27
CASSSRDRGLNYGYTF | TGTGCCAGTAGTTCCCGGGACAGGGGGTTAAACTATGGCTACACCTTC | TRBD1 | 16 | - | TRBJ1-2 | TRBV19
CASSIFDSEAFF | TGTGCCAGTAGTATATTCGACAGCGAAGCTTTCTTT | - | 12 | - | TRBJ1-1 | TRBV19
CATSSDPTVGALHF | TGTGCCACCAGCAGTGACCCCACTGTCGGGGCCCTCCACTTT | - | 14 | - | TRBJ1-6 | TRBV15
CASWGTINTEAFF | TGTGCCAGCTGGGGGACAATAAACACTGAAGCTTTCTTT | - | 13 | - | TRBJ1-1 | TRBV6-6
CASSYSPGQSTDTQYF | TGTGCCAGCAGTTACTCACCGGGACAGAGCACAGATACGCAGTATTTT | TRBD1 | 16 | - | TRBJ2-3 | TRBV6-2/TRBV6-3
CASSLIGTAVDTEAFF | TGTGCCAGCAGTTTAATCGGGACAGCAGTGGACACTGAAGCTTTCTTT | TRBD1 | 16 | - | TRBJ1-1 | TRBV28
CASSSDKGLAYNEQFF | TGTGCCAGCAGCTCAGATAAGGGACTAGCTTACAATGAGCAGTTCTTC | TRBD2 | 16 | few | TRBJ2-1 | TRBV27
CASSLGLLSLFNTGELFF | TGTGCCAGCAGTTTAGGGCTCCTCAGTCTTTTTAACACCGGGGAGCTGTTTTTT | - | 18 | few | TRBJ2-2 | TRBV27
CASSIGVRGEFPQHF | TGTGCCAGCAGTATTGGGGTCAGGGGCGAATTTCCCCAGCATTTT | - | 15 | - | TRBJ1-5 | TRBV28
CASQQGYYNEQFF | TGTGCCAGCCAACAGGGTTATTACAATGAGCAGTTCTTC | - | 13 | - | TRBJ2-1 | TRBV27
CASSSRTSGSDEQYF | TGTGCCAGCAGTTCAAGGACTAGCGGGAGTGACGAGCAGTACTTC | TRBD2 | 15 | once | TRBJ2-7 | TRBV27
CASSYSSSPPRTEAFF | TGTGCCAGCAGTTACTCGAGTAGCCCCCCGAGGACTGAAGCTTTCTTT | - | 16 | - | TRBJ1-1 | TRBV6-6
CASSYGGMSGPGYTF | TGTGCCAGCAGCTACGGGGGGATGTCAGGGCCAGGCTACACCTTC | - | 15 | - | TRBJ1-2 | TRBV11-3
CASIRTGARTEAFF | TGTGCCAGCATACGGACAGGGGCGAGAACTGAAGCTTTCTTT | TRBD1 | 14 | - | TRBJ1-1 | TRBV6-5
CASSSPAGRQENTEAFF | TGTGCCAGCAGCTCCCCCGCAGGGCGGCAGGAGAACACTGAAGCTTTCTTT | - | 17 | - | TRBJ1-1 | TRBV7-3
CSVVAGQGEKLFF | TGCAGCGTTGTGGCAGGTCAGGGCGAAAAACTGTTTTTT | - | 13 | - | TRBJ1-4 | TRBV29-1
CASSFVPSGTQTYEQYF | TGCGCCAGCAGCTTCGTACCTAGCGGGACCCAAACCTACGAGCAGTACTTC | TRBD2 | 17 | - | TRBJ2-7 | TRBV5-1
CASSQDWREGEKLFF | TGCGCCAGCAGCCAAGATTGGAGGGAGGGTGAAAAACTGTTTTTT | - | 15 | - | TRBJ1-4 | TRBV4-3
CASSQDPGITGELFF | TGTGCCAGCAGCCAAGATCCGGGGATCACCGGGGAGCTGTTTTTT | - | 15 | - | TRBJ2-2 | TRBV3-1/TRBV3-2
CASSPIDSGYNSPLHF | TGTGCCAGCAGCCCGATTGATTCGGGGTATAATTCACCCCTCCACTTT | - | 16 | - | TRBJ1-6 | TRBV3-1/TRBV3-2
CASSPGQGETEAFF | TGTGCCAGCAGCCCCGGACAGGGAGAAACTGAAGCTTTCTTT | TRBD1 | 14 | - | TRBJ1-1 | TRBV9
CSVGGGGGGNTIYF | TGCAGCGTTGGAGGAGGGGGCGGTGGAAACACCATATATTTT | TRBD1 | 14 | - | TRBJ1-3 | TRBV29-1
CASSYLSRDRDYGYTF | TGTGCCAGCAGCTATTTATCCCGGGACAGGGACTATGGCTACACCTTC | TRBD1 | 16 | - | TRBJ1-2 | TRBV5-6
CASSLDPSSYEQYF | TGTGCCAGCAGCTTGGATCCTAGTTCGTACGAGCAGTACTTC | - | 14 | - | TRBJ2-7 | TRBV5-5
CASSLGRGGSYEQYF | TGTGCCAGCAGCTTAGGTCGGGGGGGCTCCTACGAGCAGTACTTC | TRBD2 | 15 | - | TRBJ2-7 | TRBV7-8